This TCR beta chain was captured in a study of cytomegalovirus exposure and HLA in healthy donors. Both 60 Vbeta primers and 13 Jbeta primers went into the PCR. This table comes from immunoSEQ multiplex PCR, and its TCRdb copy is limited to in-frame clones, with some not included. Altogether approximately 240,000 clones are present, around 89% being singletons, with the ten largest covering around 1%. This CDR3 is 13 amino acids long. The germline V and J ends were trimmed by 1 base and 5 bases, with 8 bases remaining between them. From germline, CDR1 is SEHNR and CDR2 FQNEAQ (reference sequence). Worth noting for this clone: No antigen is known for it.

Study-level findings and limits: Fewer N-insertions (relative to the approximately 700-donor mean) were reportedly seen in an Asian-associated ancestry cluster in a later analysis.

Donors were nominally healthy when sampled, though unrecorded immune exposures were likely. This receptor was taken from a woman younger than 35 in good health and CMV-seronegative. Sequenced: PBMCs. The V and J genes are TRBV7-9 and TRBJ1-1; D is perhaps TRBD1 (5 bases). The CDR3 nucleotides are TGTGCCAGCAGCTTAGGACAGAGGACTGAAGCTTTCTTT. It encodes CASSLGQRTEAFF.